The 7 T cell receptor beta chains in this list originate from one sample, sequenced in a study of T cells after yellow fever vaccination. TCRdb redid the calling of the 5' RACE reads with MiXCR, one entry per CDR3 protein. The sample shows under 400,000 distinct CDR3 sequences, approximately 13% of them seen only once. The sequenced sample was CD4+ T cells sorted from PBMCs, obtained 15 days after the yellow fever booster vaccination. These receptor sequences come from a man in his late teens or twenties who received the YFV17D yellow fever vaccine.

This chain connects TRBV5-1 to TRBJ1-4; D is unclear. There are 14 residues in the CDR3. Germline V gives CDR1 SGHRS, CDR2 YFSETQ. Between the trimmed V and J ends, which lost 5 bases and 5 bases, there was a span of 13 bases. CDR3 sequence reads: CASREDIHNEKLFF. The CDR3 nucleotides read TGCGCCAGCAGGGAAGACATCCACAATGAAAAACTGTTTTTT.

The rearrangement links TRBV14 to TRBJ1-3; D is uncertain. The length of the CDR3 is 11 residues. Looked up from germline, CDR1 is SGHDN and CDR2 is FVKESK. Trimming pared 7 bases from V and 7 bases from J, leaving 8 bases between. This CDR3 reads CASTKMNTIYF. CDR3 bases: TGTGCCAGCACCAAAATGAACACCATATATTTT. Using reference TRBV14 and TRBJ1-3 for the parts outside the CDR3, the full variable domain is EAGVTQFPSHSVIEKGQTVTLRCDPISGHDNLYWYRRVMGKEIKFLLHFVKESKQDESGMPNNRFLAERTGGTYSTLKVQPAELEDSGVYFCASTKMNTIYFGEGSWLTVV.

V is TRBV5-1 and J is TRBJ2-3; 9 bases fit TRBD1. Trimming at V came to 3 bases and at J to 5 bases, leaving 10 bases not matched to a gene. Germline assignment: CDR1 SGHRS and CDR2 YFSETQ. This CDR3 has 16 residues. The CDR3 spells CASSSWTGDLGDTQYF. CDR3 DNA: TGCGCCAGCAGCTCATGGACAGGGGACCTTGGAGATACGCAGTATTTT.

The chain joins TRBV6-5 to TRBJ2-2, with D possibly TRBD2 on 7 matching bases. The CDR3 spans 17 residues. V was shortened by 4 bases and J by 5 bases, with 20 bases between the two germline ends. Per germline, CDR1 MNHEY and CDR2 SVGAGI. As DNA, the CDR3 is TGTGCCAGCAGTTTGGTCCTGGGGCGGGGGCGGACCGGGGAGCTGTTTTTT. Its protein is CASSLVLGRGRTGELFF.

The J gene is TRBJ2-5, the V gene TRBV19; D not certain. The CDR3 runs to 13 residues. V lost 0 bases and J 7 bases, leaving 9 bases between the germline ends. Per the germline V gene, CDR1 is LNHDA and CDR2 is SQIVND (reference sequence). Written as DNA, the CDR3 is TGTGCCAGTAGTATAGATGGGAAACGGACCCAGTACTTC. It codes for CASSIDGKRTQYF.

About this clonotype: Possible read error: a much larger clone is one base away. This chain links TRBV7-2 with TRBJ1-2, with D possibly TRBD1 on 6 matching bases. This CDR3 has 14 amino acids. CDR1 is SGHTA and CDR2 is FQGNSA in the germline V gene. The V end lost 1 base, the J end lost 4 bases, and 10 bases lay between the germline ends. The CDR3 reads CASSLDQGIYGYTF. The CDR3 DNA is TGTGCCAGCAGCTTAGATCAGGGGATCTATGGCTACACCTTC. The whole variable domain, remainder taken from reference TRBV7-2 and TRBJ1-2, is GAGVSQSPSNKVTEKGKDVELRCDPISGHTALYWYRQSLGQGLEFLIYFQGNSAPDKSGLPSDRFSAERTGGSVSTLTIQRTQQEDSAVYLCASSLDQGIYGYTFGSGTRLTVV.

This clonotype was counted a single time. The rearrangement uses TRBV6-1 and TRBJ1-4, with D tentatively TRBD1 (5 bases). The V gene's germline CDR1 is MNHNS and CDR2 SASEGT. The ends were cut back, 4 bases at V and 1 base at J, with 13 bases in the middle. The CDR3 extends over 16 amino acids. CDR3 bases: TGTGCCAGCAGTGTCCGAGTTCAGGGAACTAATGAAAAACTGTTTTTT. Protein product: CASSVRVQGTNEKLFF.